Listed here are 7 T cell receptor beta chains from one sample, sequenced in a study of response to subunit inactivated influenza vaccine. One entry per CDR3 protein results from TCRdb running MiXCR on the RT-PCR reads. The data hold 700,000 to 800,000 distinct CDR3 sequences, with about 18% observed a single time. The sequencing here drew on PBMCs from blood, taken 5 days after vaccination. These receptors were taken from a man aged 45 to 65 who received an inactivated influenza vaccine.

The chain uses TRBV7-9 and TRBJ2-5; D tentatively fits TRBD1 or TRBD2 (6 bases each). Trimming took off 5 bases at V and 4 bases at J, with 14 bases between the two ends. CDR1 and CDR2 from the germline V gene are SEHNR and FQNEAQ (reference sequence). The CDR3 length is 14 residues. The CDR3 protein is CASSAMGGRETQYF. The CDR3 region has the DNA TGTGCCAGCAGCGCAATGGGGGGCCGAGAGACCCAGTACTTC.

The J gene is TRBJ2-3, the V gene TRBV9; D is ambiguous. The V end was cut by 3 bases, the J end by 2 bases, with 19 bases between. The germline CDR1 and CDR2 sequences are SGDLS and YYNGEE. The CDR3 has 17 residues. CDR3 sequence: CASSGGSRRTNTDTQYF. The CDR3 region has the DNA TGTGCCAGCAGCGGAGGTAGCCGCCGTACAAACACAGATACGCAGTATTTT.

This clonotype was recorded many times. The chain is built from TRBV7-9 and TRBJ2-7; D might be TRBD1 (5 bases). Per the germline V gene, CDR1 is SEHNR and CDR2 is FQNEAQ (reference sequence). The CDR3 spans 14 residues. Trimming stripped 5 bases from V and 1 base from J, with 12 bases between. CDR3 nucleotide sequence: TGTGCCAGCAGCCAAGACAGCTCTTCCTACGAGCAGTACTTC. Protein sequence: CASSQDSSSYEQYF. The complete variable domain, with remaining parts taken from reference TRBV7-9 and TRBJ2-7, reads DTGVSQNPRHKITKRGQNVTFRCDPISEHNRLYWYRQTLGQGPEFLTYFQNEAQLEKSRLLSDRFSAERPKGSFSTLEIQRTEQGDSAMYLCASSQDSSSYEQYFGPGTRLTVT.

The J gene is TRBJ2-1, the V gene TRBV4-1, with a tentative D call TRBD1 (6 bases). V was pared by 1 base and J by 11 bases, with 12 bases between. CDR1 and CDR2 (germline): MGHRA, YSYEKL. The CDR3 has 13 amino acids. The CDR3 protein is CASSQAQDRQQFF. The CDR3 DNA reads TGCGCCAGCAGCCAAGCCCAGGACAGACAGCAGTTCTTC.

The chain is built from TRBV19 and TRBJ1-1; D uncertain. Germline CDR1 LNHDA, CDR2 SQIVND (reference sequence). V lost 6 bases to trimming and J lost 2 bases, with 19 bases between them. There are 16 residues in the CDR3. The CDR3 DNA reads TGTGCCAGTAGGACCTTACGGGCAGGTTACAACACTGAAGCTTTCTTT. It codes for CASRTLRAGYNTEAFF.

This clonotype was observed a few times. Written as DNA, the CDR3 is TGTGCCAGCAGTCCCCCCGGACAGGGGGGCAATCAGCCCCAGCATTTT. Residues: CASSPPGQGGNQPQHF. The rearrangement joins TRBV12-3 or TRBV12-4 to TRBJ1-5, with 10 bases aligning to TRBD1. There are 16 residues in the CDR3. V lost 5 bases to trimming and J lost 2 bases; unmatched junction nucleotides: 6.

This chain connects TRBV20-1 to TRBJ2-5; 9 nucleotides match TRBD2. This CDR3 contains 12 residues. The V gene's germline CDR1 is DFQATT and CDR2 SNEGSKA (reference sequence). Losses at the gene ends were 6 bases for V and 9 bases for J; bases not matched to a gene: 8. CDR3: CSAPLAGRAQYF. CDR3 nucleotides: TGCAGTGCCCCACTAGCGGGCCGGGCCCAGTACTTC.